Shown below are 22 T cell receptor beta chains from a single sample sequenced in a study of metastatic and nonmetastatic thyroid tumors (dated by TCRdb to between 2020 and 2021). The library was generated by PCR. The instrument was an Illumina HiSeq 4000. Using fastp trimming at Q25 and MiXCR clonotype assembly, TCRdb reanalyzed the public sequencing data and kept in-frame beta chains. This sample comprises roughly 30,000 clones, 25% to 30% of them detected only once. The top ten constitute roughly 31% of the sample. No treatment had been received by any patient before thyroid surgery. Sequenced sample: blood. These receptors came from a female donor with papillary thyroid cancer or a benign thyroid nodule (not recorded which). Some clones in this sample may be carry-over from other donors' samples.

This clone was picked up a small number of times. The junction shows a germline mismatch at one end, possibly a read error. The chain joins TRBV10-3 to TRBJ2-7; D gene unclear. CDR1 is ENHRY and CDR2 is SYGVKD in the germline V gene. The CDR3 length is 11 residues. This chain's CDR3 is CAISEYYEQYF. For the CDR3, the DNA is TGTGCCATCAGCGAGTACTACGAGCAGTACTTC.

This clone has a handful of counts. This chain connects TRBV6-2 or TRBV6-3 to TRBJ1-6, with TRBD1 as a possible D gene (6 bases). The CDR3 spans 16 residues. Trimming removed 7 bases from V and 8 bases from J, with 21 bases in between. The germline V gene has CDR1 MNHEY and CDR2 SVGEGT. CDR3 DNA sequence: TGTGCCAGCACCCTAGGGCGCAGGGGACGGGATTCACCCCTCCACTTT. The encoded protein is CASTLGRRGRDSPLHF.

This clone was counted only a few times. The gene calls are TRBV30 and TRBJ1-6; maybe TRBD1 (5 bases). CDR3 length: 17 amino acids. The V end lost 1 base, the J end lost 4 bases, and 17 bases lay between the germline ends. The germline V gene encodes CDR1 GTSNPN and CDR2 SVGIG (reference sequence). CDR3 protein: CAWSGPAQGSYNSPLHF. The CDR3 DNA reads as TGTGCCTGGAGTGGACCTGCCCAGGGCTCGTATAATTCACCCCTCCACTTT.

This clone has a handful of counts. The chain joins TRBV12-3 or TRBV12-4 to TRBJ2-7; D unresolved. Between the trimmed V and J ends, which lost 7 bases and 1 base, there was a span of 11 bases. This CDR3 has 13 residues. CDR3 residues: CASMLGGSYEQYF. CDR3 nucleotide sequence: TGTGCCAGCATGCTCGGCGGTTCCTACGAGCAGTACTTC.

About this clone itself: Sequence at one end of the junction differs from germline and may be a read error. The sample holds other DNA sequences that translate to the same CDR3. The rearrangement uses TRBV5-6 and TRBJ1-6; D is undetermined. The CDR3 extends over 15 amino acids. Germline CDR1 SGHDT, CDR2 YYEEEE. CDR3 protein: CASSTELGWNSPLHF. Here the CDR3 DNA reads TGTGCCAGCAGCACCGAGCTTGGGTGGAATTCACCACTCCACTTT.

V usage is TRBV6-2 or TRBV6-3 and J usage is TRBJ1-6; 9 bases map to TRBD1. The CDR3 consists of 17 residues. Germline V lookup: CDR1 MNHEY, CDR2 SVGEGT. The V segment lost 0 bases and the J segment 8 bases; nucleotides outside the gene matches: 8. This CDR3 is CASSYSHFRTGDSPLHF. In nucleotides, the CDR3 is TGTGCCAGCAGTTACTCTCATTTCCGGACAGGGGATTCACCCCTCCACTTT.

The sample holds many counts of this clone. The rearrangement links TRBV20-1 to TRBJ1-2, with D possibly matching TRBD1 (6 bases). The length of the CDR3 is 14 residues. Germline V lookup: CDR1 DFQATT, CDR2 SNEGSKA (reference sequence). The V end lost 5 bases, the J end lost 7 bases, and 20 bases lay between the germline ends. Here the CDR3 reads CSALHRQVAGGYTF. CDR3 coding DNA: TGCAGTGCTCTCCACCGACAGGTTGCTGGTGGCTACACCTTC.

The rearrangement uses TRBV24-1 and TRBJ1-6, with D hard to call. V lost 4 bases and J lost 7, with 10 bases in between. The CDR3 is 14 amino acids. Germline-derived CDR1 and CDR2 are KGHDR and SFDVKD. The CDR3 spells CATSENVGNSPLHF. The CDR3 nucleotides are TGTGCCACCAGTGAAAACGTGGGGAATTCACCCCTCCACTTT.

This clone came up many times. The chain carries TRBV30 and TRBJ1-2; 10 positions agree with TRBD1. CDR3 length: 13 amino acids. The V segment lost 2 bases and the J segment 8 bases; nucleotides outside the gene matches: 5. Germline V gives CDR1 GTSNPN, CDR2 SVGIG (reference sequence). In DNA form, the CDR3 reads TGTGCCTGGAGTCCCGGGACAGGGGTCGGCTACACCTTC. Translation gives CAWSPGTGVGYTF. Looking up the rest from reference TRBV30 and TRBJ1-2 gives the full variable domain: SQTIHQWPATLVQPVGSPLSLECTVEGTSNPNLYWYRQAAGRGLQLLFYSVGIGQISSEVPQNLSASRPQDRQFILSSKKLLLSDSGFYLCAWSPGTGVGYTFGSGTRLTVV.

The J gene is TRBJ1-6, the V gene TRBV12-3 or TRBV12-4, with D perhaps TRBD1 (6 bases). V gave up 7 bases and J gave up 7 bases, with 17 bases separating them. The CDR3 is 15 amino acids. CDR3 residues: CASTYGGQSNSPLHF. In DNA, the CDR3 is TGTGCCAGCACCTACGGGGGACAATCGAATTCACCCCTCCACTTT.

This clone has a handful of counts. This chain links TRBV20-1 with TRBJ1-2, with TRBD1 matching over 7 bases. Looked up from germline, CDR1 is DFQATT and CDR2 is SNEGSKA (reference sequence). V lost 3 bases to trimming and J lost 4 bases; unmatched junction nucleotides: 2. CDR3 length: 12 residues. Written as DNA, the CDR3 is TGCAGTGCTAGCAGGGGGGCCTATGGCTACACCTTC. This codes for CSASRGAYGYTF.

The chain recombines TRBV6-2 or TRBV6-3 with TRBJ1-2, with a weak D call TRBD1 (5 bases). The CDR3 extends over 16 amino acids. V was shortened by 0 bases and J by 7 bases, with 18 bases between the two germline ends. Germline CDR1 and CDR2: MNHEY and SVGEGT. The CDR3 nucleotides are TGTGCCAGCAGTTACTCCATTGGGACCCCGGAGCGTGGCTACACCTTC. It translates to CASSYSIGTPERGYTF.

Turning to this clone: At one end the junction does not follow the germline gene, possibly because of a read error. The chain joins TRBV19 to TRBJ1-2; D is possibly TRBD1 (5 bases). This CDR3 is built from 18 residues. The germline V gene encodes CDR1 LNHDA and CDR2 SQIVND (reference sequence). This CDR3 is CASSHMTLRGPSNYGFTF. The CDR3 DNA follows: TGTGCCAGTAGTCATATGACACTTAGGGGACCTTCCAACTATGGCTTCACCTTC.

There are many counts of this clone. The genes are TRBV7-6 and TRBJ1-4; D is perhaps TRBD1 (5 bases). Germline loops: CDR1 SGHVS, CDR2 FNYEAQ. The V end lost 2 bases, the J end lost 7 bases, and 17 bases lay between the germline ends. The CDR3 covers 16 residues. CDR3 nucleotide sequence: TGTGCCAGCAGCTTAATAGGGGACCTAGCACGTGAAAAACTGTTTTTT. It specifies CASSLIGDLAREKLFF.

This sequence joins TRBV6-1 and TRBJ1-4; no reliable D call. There are 16 residues in the CDR3. V shed 3 bases and J shed 3 bases, with 14 bases lying between them. Looked up from germline, CDR1 is MNHNS and CDR2 is SASEGT. In DNA form, the CDR3 reads TGTGCCAGCAGTGAGTTCGTCGGGAACCCTAATGAAAAACTGTTTTTT. Translating gives CASSEFVGNPNEKLFF.

The chain joins TRBV24-1 to TRBJ2-7, with 7 bases fitting TRBD2. Germline V CDR1 and CDR2: KGHDR, SFDVKD. CDR3 length equals 16 residues. V shed 1 base and J 7 bases; nucleotides not matched to a gene: 12. In DNA form, the CDR3 reads TGTGCCACCAGTGATTTTGGCTCTAGCGGACATACGGAGCAGTACTTC. Translating it yields CATSDFGSSGHTEQYF.

This clone was observed once. V usage is TRBV12-3 or TRBV12-4 and J usage is TRBJ2-1; no reliable D call. V was pared by 6 bases and J by 4 bases, with 16 bases between. This CDR3 contains 15 residues. CDR3 nucleotides: TGTGCCAGCAGGGTTACGACGGAGTCTTACAATGAGCAGTTCTTC. Translated, it gives CASRVTTESYNEQFF.

The J gene is TRBJ1-4, the V gene TRBV5-1; D remains ambiguous. Trimming left V 4 bases short and J 0 bases short, with 13 bases between. In germline, CDR1 is SGHRS, CDR2 YFSETQ. The CDR3 consists of 16 residues. This chain's CDR3 is CASSNGRTATNEKLFF. The CDR3 DNA reads TGCGCCAGCAGCAATGGCCGTACCGCAACTAATGAAAAACTGTTTTTT. The variable domain in full, completed from reference TRBV5-1 and TRBJ1-4, reads KAGVTQTPRYLIKTRGQQVTLSCSPISGHRSVSWYQQTPGQGLQFLFEYFSETQRNKGNFPGRFSGRQFSNSRSEMNVSTLELGDSALYLCASSNGRTATNEKLFFGSGTQLSVL.

This clone was picked up a small number of times. CDR3 nucleotide sequence: TGTGCCAGCTTGGGGGGGGGAACTGGCAATGAGCAGTTCTTC. Translated, it gives CASLGGGTGNEQFF. The chain carries TRBV3-1 and TRBJ2-1; 7 nucleotides agree with TRBD2. The CDR3 is made up of 14 amino acids. Trimming removed 8 bases from V and 6 bases from J; junction bases left unmatched: 10. Germline V CDR1 and CDR2: LGHDT, YNNKEL (reference sequence).

With respect to this clone: Without the conserved terminal phenylalanine or tryptophan, this CDR3 likely stems from a read error. Because the CDR3's place on the DNA is in doubt, the DNA is left out and the CDR3 is given as listed by TCRdb. This chain links TRBV2 with TRBJ2-5; the table calls TRBD1, which could not be checked here. Germline V gives CDR1 SNHLY, CDR2 FYNNEI. The CDR3 extends over 13 residues, inclusive of both ends. Here the CDR3 reads CASSEGAGWAEYY.

This clone appeared a few times. The chain recombines TRBV6-1 with TRBJ2-7; 9 bases are shared with TRBD1. There are 14 residues in the CDR3. Germline V CDR1 and CDR2: MNHNS, SASEGT. V lost 4 bases, J lost 4 bases, and 5 bases stayed unmatched. For the CDR3, the DNA is TGTGCCAGCAGTGTACAGGGGGCCGAGTACGAGCAGTACTTC. Translating it yields CASSVQGAEYEQYF.

V is TRBV9 and J is TRBJ2-2, with D possibly TRBD2 on 6 matching bases. V was pared by 6 bases and J by 0 bases, with 12 bases between. This CDR3 has 15 amino acids. CDR1 and CDR2 from the germline V gene are SGDLS and YYNGEE. DNA for the CDR3: TGTGCCAGCACTACCGGGACTTCGAACACCGGGGAGCTGTTTTTT. Protein product: CASTTGTSNTGELFF.